This TCR beta chain appears in the sequencing data of a study of blood T cells in healthy people across ages. CDR1 and CDR2 (germline): SNHLY, FYNNEI. This CDR3 is 16 amino acids long. V shed 6 bases, J shed 3 bases, and the junction held 11 bases outside the gene matches. In the case of this clonotype: Its antigen is currently unknown.

Through a sample-barcoded 5' primer and a J-beta primer mix, a second PCR was run for about 6 to 11 cycles. No fewer than 3 million CDR3-containing paired-end reads came from each sample. Each CDR3 protein is one row after TCRdb ran MiXCR on the 5' RACE reads. The table has approximately 1.5 million distinct CDR3 sequences, approximately 43% seen once; the top ten hold about 4%. General study results and limits: From one million sequenced T cells, diversity estimates were lower bounds. Older individuals had lower TCR beta diversity per million T cells (the decline was roughly linear).

The chain combines TRBV2 with TRBJ2-1; 7 positions match TRBD1. Sequenced: blood. The sequence derives from a young woman in good health. The CDR3 loop is CASRLAAYRGYNEQFF. CDR3 DNA sequence: TGTGCCAGCAGGCTTGCCGCCTACAGGGGCTACAATGAGCAGTTCTTC.